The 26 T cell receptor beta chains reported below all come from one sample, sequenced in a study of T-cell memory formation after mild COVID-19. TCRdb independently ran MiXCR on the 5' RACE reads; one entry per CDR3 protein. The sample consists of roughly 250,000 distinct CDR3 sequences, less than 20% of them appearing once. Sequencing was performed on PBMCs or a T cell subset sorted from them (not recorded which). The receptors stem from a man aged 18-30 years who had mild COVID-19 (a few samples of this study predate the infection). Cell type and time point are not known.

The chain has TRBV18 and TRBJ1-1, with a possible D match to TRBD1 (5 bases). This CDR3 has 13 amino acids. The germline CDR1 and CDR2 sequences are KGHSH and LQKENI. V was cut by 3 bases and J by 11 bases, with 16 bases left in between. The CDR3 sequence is CASSPDSLTSAFF. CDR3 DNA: TGTGCCAGCTCACCCGACAGTCTAACGTCTGCTTTCTTT.

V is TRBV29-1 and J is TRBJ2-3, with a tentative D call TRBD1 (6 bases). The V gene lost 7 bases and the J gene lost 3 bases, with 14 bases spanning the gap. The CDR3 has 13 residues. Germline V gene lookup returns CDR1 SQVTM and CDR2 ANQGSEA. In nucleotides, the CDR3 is TGCAGCGGAGGGGGATCGTTGACAGATACGCAGTATTTT. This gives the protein CSGGGSLTDTQYF.

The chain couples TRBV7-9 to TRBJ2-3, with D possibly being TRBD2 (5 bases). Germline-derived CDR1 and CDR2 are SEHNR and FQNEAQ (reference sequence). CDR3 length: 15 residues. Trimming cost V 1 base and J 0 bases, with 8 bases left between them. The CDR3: CASSLVGASTDTQYF. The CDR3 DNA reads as TGTGCCAGCAGCTTAGTGGGAGCAAGCACAGATACGCAGTATTTT.

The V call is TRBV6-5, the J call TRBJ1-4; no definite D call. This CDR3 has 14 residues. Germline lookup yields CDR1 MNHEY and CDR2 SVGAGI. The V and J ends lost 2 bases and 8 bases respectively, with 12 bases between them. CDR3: CASSYRVLGEKLFF. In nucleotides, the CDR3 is TGTGCCAGCAGTTACAGAGTTTTGGGGGAAAAACTGTTTTTT.

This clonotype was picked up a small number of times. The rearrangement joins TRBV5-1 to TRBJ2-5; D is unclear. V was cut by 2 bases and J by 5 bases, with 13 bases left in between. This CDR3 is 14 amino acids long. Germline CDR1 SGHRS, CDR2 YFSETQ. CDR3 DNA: TGCGCCAGCAGCTTAAAATTGGCCCGGGAGACCCAGTACTTC. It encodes CASSLKLARETQYF.

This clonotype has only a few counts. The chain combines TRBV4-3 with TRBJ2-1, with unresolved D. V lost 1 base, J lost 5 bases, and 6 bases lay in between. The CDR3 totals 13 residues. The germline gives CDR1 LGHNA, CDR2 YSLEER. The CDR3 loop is CASSQGFDNEQFF. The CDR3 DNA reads TGCGCCAGCAGCCAAGGCTTTGACAATGAGCAGTTCTTC.

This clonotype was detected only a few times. CDR3 region: CAISPGGGRAETQYF. CDR3 in DNA: TGTGCCATCAGCCCGGGGGGCGGGAGGGCAGAGACCCAGTACTTC. The genes are TRBV10-3 and TRBJ2-5; 9 nucleotides line up with TRBD2. Germline values: CDR1 ENHRY, CDR2 SYGVKD. The ends lost 6 bases at V and 4 bases at J; junction bases unmatched: 9. This CDR3 region has 15 residues.

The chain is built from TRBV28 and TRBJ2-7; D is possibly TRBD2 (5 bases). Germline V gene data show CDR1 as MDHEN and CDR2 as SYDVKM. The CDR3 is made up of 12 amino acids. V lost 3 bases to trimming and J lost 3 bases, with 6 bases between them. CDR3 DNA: TGTGCCAGCAGTTTGAGGGACTACGAGCAGTACGTC. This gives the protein CASSLRDYEQYV.

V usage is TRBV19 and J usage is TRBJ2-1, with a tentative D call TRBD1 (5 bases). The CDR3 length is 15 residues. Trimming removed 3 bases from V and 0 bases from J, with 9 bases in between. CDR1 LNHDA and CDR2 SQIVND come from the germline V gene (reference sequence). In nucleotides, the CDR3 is TGTGCCAGTAGTATTGACGGACACTCCTACAATGAGCAGTTCTTC. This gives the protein CASSIDGHSYNEQFF.

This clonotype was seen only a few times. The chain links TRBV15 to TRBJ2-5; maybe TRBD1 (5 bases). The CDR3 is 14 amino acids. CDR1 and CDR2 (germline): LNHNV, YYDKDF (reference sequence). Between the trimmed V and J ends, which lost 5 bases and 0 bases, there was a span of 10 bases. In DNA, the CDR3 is TGTGCCACCAGCGCCCGACAGTACCAAGAGACCCAGTACTTC. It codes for CATSARQYQETQYF.

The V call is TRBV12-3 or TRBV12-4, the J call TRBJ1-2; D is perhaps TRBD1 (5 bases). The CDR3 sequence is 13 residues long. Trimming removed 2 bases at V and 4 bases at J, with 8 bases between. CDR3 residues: CASSLSGTYGYTF. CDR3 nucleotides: TGTGCCAGCAGTTTATCAGGGACCTATGGCTACACCTTC.

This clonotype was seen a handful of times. The CDR3 reads CASSLLGSVAEKLFF. In nucleotides, the CDR3 is TGCGCCAGCAGCCTCTTAGGTTCCGTTGCAGAAAAACTGTTTTTT. The chain uses TRBV4-1 and TRBJ1-4, with no clear D. Germline CDR1 and CDR2: MGHRA and YSYEKL. Between the trimmed V and J ends, which lost 4 bases and 8 bases, there was a span of 17 bases. The length of the CDR3 is 15 residues.

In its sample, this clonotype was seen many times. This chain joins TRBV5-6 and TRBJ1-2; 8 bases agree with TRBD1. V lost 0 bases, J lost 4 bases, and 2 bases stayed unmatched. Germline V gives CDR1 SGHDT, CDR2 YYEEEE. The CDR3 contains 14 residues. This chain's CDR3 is CASSLAGGGYGYTF. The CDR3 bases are TGTGCCAGCAGCTTGGCAGGGGGCGGCTATGGCTACACCTTC.

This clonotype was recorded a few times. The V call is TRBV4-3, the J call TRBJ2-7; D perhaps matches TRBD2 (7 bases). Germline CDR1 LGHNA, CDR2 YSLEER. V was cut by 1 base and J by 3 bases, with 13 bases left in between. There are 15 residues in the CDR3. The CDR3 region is CASSQAGGGFYEQYF. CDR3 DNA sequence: TGCGCCAGCAGCCAAGCGGGCGGGGGCTTCTACGAGCAGTACTTC.

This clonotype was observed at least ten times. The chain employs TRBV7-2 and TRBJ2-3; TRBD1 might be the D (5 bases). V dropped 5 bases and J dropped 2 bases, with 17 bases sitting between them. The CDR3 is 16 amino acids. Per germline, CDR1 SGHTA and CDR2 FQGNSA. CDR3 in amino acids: CASSPQDLRATDTQYF. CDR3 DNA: TGTGCCAGCAGCCCCCAGGACCTCAGGGCCACAGATACGCAGTATTTT. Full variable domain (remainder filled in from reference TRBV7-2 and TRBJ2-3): GAGVSQSPSNKVTEKGKDVELRCDPISGHTALYWYRQSLGQGLEFLIYFQGNSAPDKSGLPSDRFSAERTGGSVSTLTIQRTQQEDSAVYLCASSPQDLRATDTQYFGPGTRLTVL.

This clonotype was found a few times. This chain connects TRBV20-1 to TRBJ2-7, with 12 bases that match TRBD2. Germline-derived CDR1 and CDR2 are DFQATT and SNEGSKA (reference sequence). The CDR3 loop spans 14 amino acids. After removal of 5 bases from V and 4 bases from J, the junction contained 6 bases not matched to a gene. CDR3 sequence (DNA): TGCAGTGCTCAGCCGACTAGCGGGGGATACGAGCAGTACTTC. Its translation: CSAQPTSGGYEQYF.

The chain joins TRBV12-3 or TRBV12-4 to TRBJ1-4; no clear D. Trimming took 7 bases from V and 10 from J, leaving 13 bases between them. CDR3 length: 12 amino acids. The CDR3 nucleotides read TGTGCCAGCACCCCAGGTCGCGCAAAACTGTTTTTT. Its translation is CASTPGRAKLFF.

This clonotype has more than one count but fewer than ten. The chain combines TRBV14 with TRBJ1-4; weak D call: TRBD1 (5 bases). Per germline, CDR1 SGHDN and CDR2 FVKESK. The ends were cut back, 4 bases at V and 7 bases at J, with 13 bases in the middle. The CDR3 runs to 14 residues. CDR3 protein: CASSRRTRGEKLFF. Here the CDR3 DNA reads TGTGCCAGCAGCCGTAGAACGAGGGGTGAAAAACTGTTTTTT.

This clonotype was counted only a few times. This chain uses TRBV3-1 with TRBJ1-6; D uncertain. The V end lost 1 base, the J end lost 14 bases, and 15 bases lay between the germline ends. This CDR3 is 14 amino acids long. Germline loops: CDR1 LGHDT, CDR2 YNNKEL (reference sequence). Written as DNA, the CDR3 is TGTGCCAGCAGCCAAGGGGATTTCGGAGGTTCCCTCCACTTT. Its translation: CASSQGDFGGSLHF.

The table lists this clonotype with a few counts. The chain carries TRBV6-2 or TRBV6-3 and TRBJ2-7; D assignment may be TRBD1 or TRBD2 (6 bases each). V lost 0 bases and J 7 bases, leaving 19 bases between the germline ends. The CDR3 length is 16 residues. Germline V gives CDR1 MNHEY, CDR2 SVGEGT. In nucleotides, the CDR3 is TGTGCCAGCAGTTACTCTGCGGGGCCAAAGAGGGGGGAGCAGTACGTC. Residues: CASSYSAGPKRGEQYV.

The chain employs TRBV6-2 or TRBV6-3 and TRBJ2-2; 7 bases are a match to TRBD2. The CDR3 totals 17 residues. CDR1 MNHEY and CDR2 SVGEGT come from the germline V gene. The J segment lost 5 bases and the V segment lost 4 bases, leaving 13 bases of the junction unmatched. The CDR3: CASSFLADSLWTGELFF. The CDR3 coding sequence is TGTGCCAGCAGTTTCCTAGCGGATTCCTTGTGGACCGGGGAGCTGTTTTTT.

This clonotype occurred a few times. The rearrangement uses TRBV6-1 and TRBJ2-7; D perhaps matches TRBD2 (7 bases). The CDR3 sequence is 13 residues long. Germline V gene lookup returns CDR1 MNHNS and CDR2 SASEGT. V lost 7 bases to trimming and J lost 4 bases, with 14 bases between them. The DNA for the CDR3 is TGTGCCAGCACCTTTGGGGGGGCTTACGAGCAGTACTTC. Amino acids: CASTFGGAYEQYF.

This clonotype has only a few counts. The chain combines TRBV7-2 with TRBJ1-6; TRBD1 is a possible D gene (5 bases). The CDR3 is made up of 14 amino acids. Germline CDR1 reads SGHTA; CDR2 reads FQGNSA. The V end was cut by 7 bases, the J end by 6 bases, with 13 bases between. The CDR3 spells CASTRDLLNSPLHF. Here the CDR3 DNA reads TGTGCCAGCACCCGGGACCTCCTTAATTCACCCCTCCACTTT. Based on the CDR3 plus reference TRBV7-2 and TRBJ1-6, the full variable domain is GAGVSQSPSNKVTEKGKDVELRCDPISGHTALYWYRQSLGQGLEFLIYFQGNSAPDKSGLPSDRFSAERTGGSVSTLTIQRTQQEDSAVYLCASTRDLLNSPLHFGNGTRLTVT.

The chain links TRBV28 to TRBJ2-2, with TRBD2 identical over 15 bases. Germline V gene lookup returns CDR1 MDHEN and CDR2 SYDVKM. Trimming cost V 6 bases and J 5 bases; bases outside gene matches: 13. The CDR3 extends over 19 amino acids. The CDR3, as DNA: TGTGCCAGCAGACTTAGGACTAGCGGGGGGGCGTATCGGACCGGGGAGCTGTTTTTT. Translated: CASRLRTSGGAYRTGELFF.

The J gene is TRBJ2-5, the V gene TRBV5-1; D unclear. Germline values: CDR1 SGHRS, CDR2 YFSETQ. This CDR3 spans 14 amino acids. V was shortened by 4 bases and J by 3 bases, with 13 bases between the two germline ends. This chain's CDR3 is CASSPGTSKETQYF. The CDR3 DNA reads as TGCGCCAGCAGCCCCGGAACGTCGAAAGAGACCCAGTACTTC.

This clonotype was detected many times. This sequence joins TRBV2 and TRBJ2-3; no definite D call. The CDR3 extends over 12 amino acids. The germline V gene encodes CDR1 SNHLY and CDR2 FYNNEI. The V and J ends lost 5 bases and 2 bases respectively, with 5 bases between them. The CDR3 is CASSKYTDTQYF. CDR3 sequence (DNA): TGTGCCAGCAGTAAATACACAGATACGCAGTATTTT.